These 32 T cell receptor beta chains were all obtained from the same sample, sequenced in a study of post-analysis software for immune sequencing data. No antigen is known for these receptors. Presence of unique molecular identifiers characterized the TCR beta cDNA libraries. TCRdb re-analysed the PCR reads in MiXCR, keeping a single row per CDR3 protein. The table has about 150,000 distinct CDR3 sequences, 30% seen once; the top ten hold about 1.6%. General study findings and limits: Among roughly 5 TRBV segments more frequent in patients than controls were TRBV5-6, TRBV5-1 and TRBV20-1.

Source material: blood. These receptor sequences come from a girl under 18 with multiple sclerosis.

The chain uses TRBV12-3 or TRBV12-4 and TRBJ1-1, with unresolved D. This CDR3 has 14 amino acids. Trimming removed 6 bases from V and 3 bases from J, with 14 bases in between. In DNA, the CDR3 is TGTGCCAGCAGCTCCTCGGGTTTACACACTGAAGCTTTCTTT. Translating gives CASSSSGLHTEAFF.

This clonotype has a handful of counts. The rearrangement uses TRBV7-7 and TRBJ2-7, with TRBD1 matching 9 bases. From germline, CDR1 is SSHAT and CDR2 FNYEAQ (reference sequence). The length of the CDR3 is 14 residues. V trimming: 8 bases; J trimming: 5 bases; junction bases outside the gene matches: 10. CDR3 amino acids: CASSHSTGGHEQYF. Written as DNA, the CDR3 is TGTGCCAGCTCGCATTCAACAGGGGGCCACGAGCAGTACTTC.

At least ten counts were recorded for this clonotype. The J gene is TRBJ1-2, the V gene TRBV12-3 or TRBV12-4; 8 nucleotides align to TRBD1. The CDR3 contains 12 residues. V lost 6 bases and J lost 8; bases outside the gene matches: 5. This chain's CDR3 is CASSPDRDGYTF. The DNA for the CDR3 is TGTGCCAGCAGCCCGGACAGGGACGGCTACACCTTC.

This clonotype was seen ten or more times. The chain recombines TRBV7-9 with TRBJ1-6; no definite D call. V gave up 7 bases and J gave up 10 bases, with 8 bases separating them. Germline V lookup: CDR1 SEHNR, CDR2 FQNEAQ (reference sequence). CDR3 size: 11 residues. CDR3 residues: CASTPNSPLHF. CDR3 DNA sequence: TGTGCCAGCACGCCGAACTCACCCCTCCACTTT.

This clonotype came up many times. J is TRBJ1-2 and V is TRBV29-1; possibly TRBD1 for D (6 bases). Trimming left V 2 bases short and J 1 base short, with 11 bases between. Germline CDR1 SQVTM, CDR2 ANQGSEA. The CDR3 has 14 residues. CDR3 residues: CSVESDSLNYGYTF. For the CDR3, the DNA is TGCAGCGTTGAATCGGACAGCCTTAACTATGGCTACACCTTC.

This clonotype has just one count. The junction and the germline gene differ at one end; a read error may be behind it. This rearrangement joins TRBV12-3 or TRBV12-4 to TRBJ2-1, with D possibly being TRBD1 (5 bases). This CDR3 contains 14 residues. CDR3 sequence reads: CASSLQGPVNEQFF. CDR3 bases: TGTGCTAGCAGTCTCCAGGGTCCGGTCAATGAGCAGTTCTTC.

The chain has TRBV7-8 and TRBJ1-1; no clear D. CDR3 length equals 14 residues. Trimming stripped 1 base from V and 1 base from J, with 7 bases between. The germline gives CDR1 SGHVS, CDR2 FQNEAQ. The CDR3 DNA sequence: TGTGCCAGCAGCTTAGTGCCAGAGAACACTGAAGCTTTCTTT. This codes for CASSLVPENTEAFF.

The genes are TRBV7-2 and TRBJ1-2; D remains ambiguous. This CDR3 has 15 residues. Between the trimmed V and J ends, which lost 4 bases and 7 bases, there was a span of 19 bases. The germline CDR1 and CDR2 sequences are SGHTA and FQGNSA. CDR3 DNA sequence: TGTGCCAGCAGCTCGGGAGCTGGGCCCCGGACTGGCTACACCTTC. Encoded protein: CASSSGAGPRTGYTF.

This clonotype was seen more than once but under ten times. Mismatch with germline at one junction end may stem from a read error. J is TRBJ1-4 and V is TRBV29-1; no firm D call. The CDR3 spans 12 residues. Germline V gene data show CDR1 as SQVTM and CDR2 as ANQGSEA. CDR3: CSVTATNEKRFF. CDR3 DNA: TGCAGCGTTACAGCAACTAATGAAAAACGGTTTTTT.

J is TRBJ2-1 and V is TRBV6-7, with 8 nucleotides matching TRBD2. Judging by the DNA end, TRBJ2-7 fits better; the J call may be wrong. TRBV6-7 has ORF status, its function being uncertain. CDR3 length: 17 amino acids. This CDR3 is CASSFPDSGRDYNEQYF. The CDR3 DNA follows: TGTGCCAGCAGTTTTCCTGACAGCGGGAGAGACTACAATGAGCAGTACTTC.

The chain is built from TRBV18 and TRBJ1-1; D might be TRBD1 (5 bases). CDR1 is KGHSH and CDR2 is LQKENI in the germline V gene. CDR3 size: 16 residues. With 3 bases removed from V and 3 bases from J, the gap between germline ends came to 17 bases. CDR3 region: CASSPLSRAGDTEAFF. In DNA form, the CDR3 reads TGTGCCAGCTCACCTCTCAGCAGGGCCGGGGACACTGAAGCTTTCTTT. Complete variable domain (other parts from reference TRBV18 and TRBJ1-1): NAGVMQNPRHLVRRRGQEARLRCSPMKGHSHVYWYRQLPEEGLKFMVYLQKENIIDESGMPKERFSAEFPKEGPSILRIQQVVRGDSAAYFCASSPLSRAGDTEAFFGQGTRLTVV.

This clonotype has only one observation. Lacking the conserved final phenylalanine or tryptophan, this CDR3 likely reflects a read error. V and J are TRBV5-6 and TRBJ2-1, with 7 bases fitting TRBD2. Germline trimming cut 3 bases from V and 3 bases from J; bases unmatched to any gene: 3. CDR1 and CDR2 (germline): SGHDT, YYEEEE. The CDR3 covers 14 residues. CDR3 DNA: TGTGCCAGCAGCTGGGGGGGGGACTACAATGAGCAGTTCGTC. This codes for CASSWGGDYNEQFV.

This clonotype was counted at least ten times. This chain uses TRBV20-1 with TRBJ2-4; 11 nucleotides align to TRBD2. Trimming removed 6 bases from V and 1 base from J; junction bases left unmatched: 5. Germline CDR1 DFQATT, CDR2 SNEGSKA (reference sequence). CDR3 length: 15 residues. The CDR3: CSAYSSGRAKNIQYF. CDR3 DNA sequence: TGCAGTGCCTACTCTAGCGGGAGGGCCAAAAACATTCAGTACTTC.

This clonotype came up many times. The chain recombines TRBV9 with TRBJ2-7; D is unresolved. CDR1 is SGDLS and CDR2 is YYNGEE in the germline V gene. V was cut by 4 bases and J by 4 bases, with 15 bases left in between. There are 14 residues in the CDR3. This CDR3 reads CASSTETMGYEQYF. Here the CDR3 DNA reads TGTGCCAGCAGCACAGAGACCATGGGTTACGAGCAGTACTTC.

There are many counts of this clonotype. DNA for the CDR3: TGTGCCATCAGTGACTATACCAATGAGCAGTTCTTC. Translated, it gives CAISDYTNEQFF. The J gene is TRBJ2-1, the V gene TRBV10-3, with D unclear. The CDR3 totals 12 residues. V was shortened by 3 bases and J by 6 bases, with 6 bases between the two germline ends. Per germline, CDR1 ENHRY and CDR2 SYGVKD.

Concerning this clonotype: This may come from a read error, since a much larger clone is one base off. The chain recombines TRBV6-2 or TRBV6-3 with TRBJ2-4; D is uncertain. CDR3 length equals 13 residues. Deletions cut 8 bases from V and 13 bases from J, with 21 bases between. The germline V gene has CDR1 MNHEY and CDR2 SVGEGT. The DNA for the CDR3 is TGTGCCAGCGCCCAAAGGTCCCTACTGAGACAGTACTTC. Translation: CASAQRSLLRQYF.

Points on this clonotype: Given a much more abundant clone one base away, this may be a read error. CDR3 amino acids: CTSSLTRLNEQYF. CDR3 sequence (DNA): TGTACCAGCAGCTTAACTCGATTGAACGAGCAGTACTTC. The chain joins TRBV7-2 to TRBJ2-5; D gene unclear. The J call may be wrong; the DNA end is better matched by TRBJ2-7. This CDR3 spans 13 amino acids. The germline V gene has CDR1 SGHTA and CDR2 FQGNSA.

A word on this clonotype: Since a much larger clone is just one base distant, this may be a read error. The chain is built from TRBV29-1 and TRBJ2-1; no clear D. The DNA end is a closer match to TRBJ2-7, so the J assignment may be wrong. The germline CDR1 and CDR2 sequences are SQVTM and ANQGSEA. CDR3 size: 11 residues. Written as DNA, the CDR3 is TGCAGCGCCGAGATTTACAATGAGCAGTACTTC. Translation: CSAEIYNEQYF.

This clonotype came up a few times. This rearrangement joins TRBV5-1 to TRBJ2-5; D not resolved. With 4 bases removed from V and 3 bases from J, the gap between germline ends came to 13 bases. From germline, CDR1 is SGHRS and CDR2 YFSETQ. CDR3 length: 14 amino acids. CDR3 coding DNA: TGCGCCAGCAGCCATGGACCGGCCGAAGAGACCCAGTACTTC. Its protein is CASSHGPAEETQYF.

A note on this clonotype: A much larger clonotype is one base distant, so this may be a read error. This CDR3 reads CASSARALVRYEEYF. The CDR3, as DNA: TGTGCCAGCAGCGCCCGAGCACTAGTAAGATACGAGGAGTACTTC. This chain joins TRBV6-5 and TRBJ2-7, with D tentatively TRBD2 (5 bases). Looked up from germline, CDR1 is MNHEY and CDR2 is SVGAGI. This CDR3 is 15 amino acids long.

This clonotype was recorded many times. The CDR3 is CASSARTGITYEQYF. CDR3 bases: TGTGCCAGCAGTGCTCGGACAGGGATTACCTACGAGCAGTACTTC. This chain joins TRBV12-3 or TRBV12-4 and TRBJ2-7, with TRBD1 identical over 8 bases. The CDR3 extends over 15 amino acids. The V segment lost 5 bases and the J segment 2 bases; nucleotides outside the gene matches: 8.

This clonotype has only a few counts. V and J are TRBV4-1 and TRBJ1-1, with 12 bases that match TRBD1. Germline V CDR1 and CDR2: MGHRA, YSYEKL. This CDR3 has 19 residues. V trimming: 4 bases; J trimming: 9 bases; junction bases outside the gene matches: 21. CDR3 sequence (DNA): TGCGCCAGCAGCCGGAACACGAAAAACCCGGGACAGGGGGCATCGCAAGCTTTCTTT. Protein sequence: CASSRNTKNPGQGASQAFF.

Remarks on this clonotype: With a much larger clone just one base away, this may be a read error. The V gene is TRBV12-3 or TRBV12-4, the J gene TRBJ2-3, with 8 bases that match TRBD2. The J segment lost 3 bases and the V segment lost 2 bases, leaving 4 bases of the junction unmatched. The CDR3 has 15 amino acids. The DNA for the CDR3 is TGTGCCAGCAGTTTAACTAGCGGATGTACAGATACGCAGTATTTT. It codes for CASSLTSGCTDTQYF.

This clonotype was observed a handful of times. The chain carries TRBV7-6 and TRBJ1-6; a weak D match, TRBD1 (5 bases). Per the germline V gene, CDR1 is SGHVS and CDR2 is FNYEAQ. The CDR3 consists of 15 residues. Between the trimmed V and J ends, which lost 0 bases and 10 bases, there was a span of 13 bases. CDR3 bases: TGTGCCAGCAGCTTAGCGTCGGCAGGGAACTCACCCCTCCACTTT. Residues: CASSLASAGNSPLHF.

This clonotype was seen a few times. The chain employs TRBV6-2 or TRBV6-3 and TRBJ2-5, with unresolved D. Germline V lookup: CDR1 MNHEY, CDR2 SVGEGT. The CDR3 consists of 13 residues. V lost 5 bases and J lost 1, with 8 bases in between. CDR3 sequence (DNA): TGTGCCAGCAGTGCACGTTCCCAAGAGACCCAGTACTTC. This codes for CASSARSQETQYF.

This clonotype was observed at least ten times. CDR3 sequence reads: CSVLVPRLGDTQYF. In nucleotides, the CDR3 is TGCAGCGTGCTGGTCCCGAGGCTGGGAGATACGCAGTATTTT. The rearrangement uses TRBV29-1 and TRBJ2-3; no clear D gene. The CDR3 has 14 amino acids. Trimming shortened V by 6 bases and J by 5 bases, and 18 bases separated the two germline ends. Germline lookup yields CDR1 SQVTM and CDR2 ANQGSEA.

This clonotype has just a few counts. The chain combines TRBV27 with TRBJ1-2; D perhaps matches TRBD1 (5 bases). CDR1 and CDR2 from the germline V gene are MNHEY and SMNVEV (reference sequence). This CDR3 is built from 15 residues. Trimming cost V 4 bases and J 3 bases, with 15 bases left between them. The CDR3 nucleotides read TGTGCCAGCAGTTCTCCCGGGACGAATTACTATGGCTACACCTTC. Its translation is CASSSPGTNYYGYTF.

V is TRBV5-1 and J is TRBJ1-1; no clear D gene. Germline CDR1 and CDR2: SGHRS and YFSETQ. The CDR3 consists of 16 residues. Trimming stripped 4 bases from V and 1 base from J, with 17 bases between. CDR3 loop: CASSPRPGNTNTEAFF. The CDR3 coding sequence is TGCGCCAGCAGCCCCCGCCCGGGTAACACGAACACTGAAGCTTTCTTT. The whole variable domain, remainder taken from reference TRBV5-1 and TRBJ1-1, is KAGVTQTPRYLIKTRGQQVTLSCSPISGHRSVSWYQQTPGQGLQFLFEYFSETQRNKGNFPGRFSGRQFSNSRSEMNVSTLELGDSALYLCASSPRPGNTNTEAFFGQGTRLTVV.

This clonotype was detected many times. The V and J genes are TRBV7-2 and TRBJ2-1; 13 positions match TRBD2. Germline-derived CDR1 and CDR2 are SGHTA and FQGNSA. The CDR3 runs to 19 residues. J was trimmed by 6 bases and V by 5 bases; bases with no gene match: 16. The CDR3 loop reads CASSPRTSGRPVVVNEQFF. CDR3 nucleotide sequence: TGTGCCAGCAGCCCAAGGACTAGCGGGAGACCCGTGGTAGTCAATGAGCAGTTCTTC. The whole variable domain, remainder taken from reference TRBV7-2 and TRBJ2-1, is GAGVSQSPSNKVTEKGKDVELRCDPISGHTALYWYRQSLGQGLEFLIYFQGNSAPDKSGLPSDRFSAERTGGSVSTLTIQRTQQEDSAVYLCASSPRTSGRPVVVNEQFFGPGTRLTVL.

This clonotype has more than one count but fewer than ten. The genes are TRBV6-2 or TRBV6-3 and TRBJ2-1; D is perhaps TRBD1 or TRBD2 (5 bases each). The germline V gene encodes CDR1 MNHEY and CDR2 SVGEGT. Between the trimmed V and J ends, which lost 7 bases and 0 bases, there was a span of 13 bases. CDR3 size: 15 residues. The CDR3 sequence is CASIGSGSSYNEQFF. The CDR3 DNA sequence: TGTGCCAGCATCGGTTCAGGGAGCTCCTACAATGAGCAGTTCTTC.

This clonotype was picked up many times. This chain links TRBV2 with TRBJ2-7, with D perhaps matching TRBD2 (6 bases). The CDR3 consists of 15 residues. Germline V lookup: CDR1 SNHLY, CDR2 FYNNEI. V lost 2 bases, J lost 7 bases, and 18 bases lay in between. The CDR3 region has the DNA TGTGCCAGCAGTGAAAACTCCGCGGGGAAGGGGGAGCAGTACTTC. It is translated as CASSENSAGKGEQYF.

The chain uses TRBV30 and TRBJ1-5; D uncertain. Germline CDR1 reads GTSNPN; CDR2 reads SVGIG (reference sequence). Trimming removed 1 base from V and 5 bases from J, with 6 bases in between. The CDR3 is 12 amino acids. CDR3 coding DNA: TGTGCCTGGAGTGGAAAAGATCAGCCCCAGCATTTT. This encodes CAWSGKDQPQHF.